Below, 17 T cell receptor beta chains from the same sample are listed, as sequenced in a study of neurological immune-mediated disorders. In TCRdb, the 5' RACE reads were re-called with MiXCR into one record per CDR3 protein. The sample contains about 79,000 distinct CDR3 sequences, roughly an eighth of which appear only once. The sequenced sample was PBMCs. The receptors were gathered from a woman in her forties or fifties in good health.

This clonotype showed up many times. The chain recombines TRBV20-1 with TRBJ1-5; D is possibly TRBD1 (6 bases). Between the trimmed V and J ends, which lost 3 bases and 3 bases, there was a span of 12 bases. The CDR3 totals 14 residues. Per germline, CDR1 DFQATT and CDR2 SNEGSKA (reference sequence). In DNA form, the CDR3 reads TGCAGTGCTAGTGGACAGCGAGACAATCAGCCCCAGCATTTT. This sequence encodes CSASGQRDNQPQHF.

This clonotype was seen at least ten times. The gene calls are TRBV5-1 and TRBJ2-7; 10 bases fit TRBD1. From germline, CDR1 is SGHRS and CDR2 YFSETQ. This CDR3 is built from 15 residues. V trimming: 4 bases; J trimming: 5 bases; junction bases outside the gene matches: 9. The CDR3 reads CASSGGTGDSHEQYF. The CDR3 nucleotides read TGCGCCAGCAGCGGCGGGACAGGGGATTCCCACGAGCAGTACTTC.

This clonotype came up many times. V and J are TRBV20-1 and TRBJ1-4; D might be TRBD1 (6 bases). The germline V gene has CDR1 DFQATT and CDR2 SNEGSKA (reference sequence). Trimming removed 3 bases at V and 7 bases at J, with 9 bases between. The CDR3 totals 12 residues. Here the CDR3 reads CSASEGGEKLFF. The CDR3 DNA reads TGCAGTGCTAGCGAAGGGGGTGAAAAACTGTTTTTT.

This clonotype was found many times. The chain joins TRBV5-6 to TRBJ2-5; D could derive from TRBD1 or TRBD2 (5 bases each). This CDR3 is 15 amino acids long. CDR1 is SGHDT, CDR2 YYEEEE, per germline. Trimming took 6 bases from V and 2 from J, leaving 17 bases between them. The CDR3 protein is CASTDSPGPQETQYF. As DNA, the CDR3 is TGTGCCAGCACAGACTCACCGGGACCACAAGAGACCCAGTACTTC.

This clonotype occurred many times. As DNA, the CDR3 is TGCAGTGCTAGAGATCCGACAGGGGGCGATTTGGGGGAGCTGTTTTTT. Translation: CSARDPTGGDLGELFF. This sequence joins TRBV20-1 and TRBJ2-2; 10 positions agree with TRBD1. The germline V gene encodes CDR1 DFQATT and CDR2 SNEGSKA (reference sequence). The CDR3 totals 16 residues. V lost 0 bases, J lost 8 bases, and 9 bases stayed unmatched.

This clonotype was found a few times. A much larger clone lies one base from this, so it may be a read error. The V gene is TRBV20-1, the J gene TRBJ2-5, with 9 nucleotides matching TRBD2. V trimming: 4 bases; J trimming: 4 bases; junction bases outside the gene matches: 13. Germline V gene lookup returns CDR1 DFQATT and CDR2 SNEGSKA (reference sequence). CDR3 length: 16 residues. In DNA form, the CDR3 reads TGCAGTGCTAACCCGCCCGCGGGGGGGGGAGGAGAGACCCAGTACTTC. It encodes CSANPPAGGGGETQYF.

Note on this clonotype: A clone one base away is much larger, so this may be a read error. The chain is built from TRBV5-1 and TRBJ2-7; a possible D gene is TRBD2 (7 bases). The germline V gene has CDR1 SGHRS and CDR2 YFSETQ. The length of the CDR3 is 17 residues. The CDR3 here is CASSNPTGASGFYEKYF. CDR3 coding DNA: TGCGCCAGCAGCAATCCCACGGGGGCTAGCGGATTCTACGAGAAGTACTTC.

On this clonotype itself: A much more abundant neighbour one base away suggests this may be a read error. V is TRBV27 and J is TRBJ2-2; possibly TRBD2 for D (5 bases). CDR3 length equals 14 residues. Deletions cut 9 bases from V and 6 bases from J, with 17 bases between. Germline lookup yields CDR1 MNHEY and CDR2 SMNVEV (reference sequence). The CDR3 spells CARGPGIQSGELFF. CDR3 nucleotide sequence: TGTGCCAGAGGCCCGGGGATACAATCCGGGGAGCTGTTTTTT.

This clonotype showed up many times. Sequence at one end of the junction differs from germline and may be a read error. The chain links TRBV5-8 to TRBJ2-7; D gene unclear. CDR3 length: 9 residues. Germline loops: CDR1 SGHTS, CDR2 YDEGEE. CDR3 loop: CASSPRKGF. The DNA of the CDR3 is TGTGCCAGCAGCCCGCGAAAGGGCTTC. The full variable domain, rest sourced from reference TRBV5-8 and TRBJ2-7, is EAGVTQSPTHLIKTRGQQATLRCSPISGHTSVYWYQQALGLGLQFLLWYDEGEERNRGNFPPRFSGRQFPNYSSELNVNALELEDSALYLCASSPRKGFGPGTRLTVT.

This clonotype was counted at least ten times. The chain links TRBV7-2 to TRBJ2-7, with no clear D. The ends were cut back, 8 bases at V and 5 bases at J, with 7 bases in the middle. The length of the CDR3 is 10 residues. Germline assignment: CDR1 SGHTA and CDR2 FQGNSA. The CDR3 region has the DNA TGTGCCAGCGGAGCCCACGAGCAGTACTTC. This encodes CASGAHEQYF. Looking up the rest from reference TRBV7-2 and TRBJ2-7 gives the full variable domain: GAGVSQSPSNKVTEKGKDVELRCDPISGHTALYWYRQSLGQGLEFLIYFQGNSAPDKSGLPSDRFSAERTGGSVSTLTIQRTQQEDSAVYLCASGAHEQYFGPGTRLTVT.

This clonotype was recorded many times. V is TRBV5-1 and J is TRBJ2-7; possibly TRBD1 for D (5 bases). The CDR3 runs 12 residues. The V gene lost 3 bases and the J gene lost 7 bases, with 11 bases spanning the gap. From germline, CDR1 is SGHRS and CDR2 YFSETQ. In DNA, the CDR3 is TGCGCCAGCAGCTCGACAGCCTTTGAGCAGTACTTC. This translates into CASSSTAFEQYF.

This clonotype occurred many times. This chain uses TRBV3-1 with TRBJ2-2; D not resolved. V lost 5 bases and J lost 5, with 9 bases in between. In germline, CDR1 is LGHDT, CDR2 YNNKEL (reference sequence). The CDR3 totals 13 residues. The CDR3, as DNA: TGTGCCAGCAGCAGAGGCCTAACCGGGGAGCTGTTTTTT. Amino acids: CASSRGLTGELFF.

The sample holds many counts of this clonotype. The rearrangement joins TRBV6-5 to TRBJ1-4; TRBD1 agrees at 9 bases. Trimming at V came to 6 bases and at J to 7 bases, leaving 9 bases not matched to a gene. Germline loops: CDR1 MNHEY, CDR2 SVGAGI. This CDR3 has 15 residues. In nucleotides, the CDR3 is TGTGCCAGCAGCCGGGGGGACAGGGCGAGTGAAAAACTGTTTTTT. Translating it yields CASSRGDRASEKLFF.

V and J are TRBV28 and TRBJ1-1, with unresolved D. CDR1 and CDR2 (germline): MDHEN, SYDVKM. The CDR3 has 13 amino acids. V lost 6 bases to trimming and J lost 0 bases, with 8 bases between them. The CDR3, as DNA: TGTGCCAGCAGCCACCGCCTGAACACTGAAGCTTTCTTT. This translates into CASSHRLNTEAFF.

This clonotype was seen repeatedly, ten times or more. V gene TRBV20-1 combines with J gene TRBJ1-4, with 8 bases lining up with TRBD1. Trimming took 4 bases from V and 8 from J; bases not matched to a gene: 6. Germline CDR1 and CDR2: DFQATT and SNEGSKA (reference sequence). The CDR3 loop spans 13 amino acids. For the CDR3, the DNA is TGCAGTGCTAACAGGGGGGAATACGAAAAACTGTTTTTT. It is translated as CSANRGEYEKLFF.

This clonotype was found many times. The chain couples TRBV12-3 or TRBV12-4 to TRBJ2-6; D perhaps matches TRBD1 (6 bases). The CDR3 sequence is 16 residues long. V lost 4 bases to trimming and J lost 1 base, with 11 bases between them. CDR3 loop: CASSSQGSSGANVLTF. As DNA, the CDR3 is TGTGCCAGCAGTTCCCAGGGGAGTTCTGGGGCCAACGTCCTGACTTTC.

This clonotype came up many times. The chain carries TRBV20-1 and TRBJ2-7; the match to TRBD2 covers 16 bases. This CDR3 spans 18 amino acids. In germline, CDR1 is DFQATT, CDR2 SNEGSKA (reference sequence). V shed 1 base and J 1 base; nucleotides not matched to a gene: 7. CDR3 in DNA: TGCAGTGCTAGAGTACCGGGACTAGCGGGAGGGTCGTCCTACGAGCAGTACTTC. Amino acid sequence: CSARVPGLAGGSSYEQYF.